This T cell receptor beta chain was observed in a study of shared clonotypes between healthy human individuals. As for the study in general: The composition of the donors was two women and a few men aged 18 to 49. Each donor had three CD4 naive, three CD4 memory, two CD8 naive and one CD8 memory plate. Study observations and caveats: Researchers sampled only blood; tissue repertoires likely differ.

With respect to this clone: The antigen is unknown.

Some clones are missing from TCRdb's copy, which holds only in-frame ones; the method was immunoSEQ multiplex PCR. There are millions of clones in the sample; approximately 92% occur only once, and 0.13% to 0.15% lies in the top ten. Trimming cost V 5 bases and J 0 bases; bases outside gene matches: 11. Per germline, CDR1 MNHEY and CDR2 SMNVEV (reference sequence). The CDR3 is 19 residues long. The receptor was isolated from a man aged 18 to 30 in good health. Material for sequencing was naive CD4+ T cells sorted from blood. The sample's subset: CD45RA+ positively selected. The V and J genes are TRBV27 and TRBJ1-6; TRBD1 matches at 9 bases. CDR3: CASSTAGTGISSYNSPLHF. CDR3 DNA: TGTGCCAGCAGTACCGCCGGGACAGGGATCAGCTCCTATAATTCACCCCTCCACTTT.